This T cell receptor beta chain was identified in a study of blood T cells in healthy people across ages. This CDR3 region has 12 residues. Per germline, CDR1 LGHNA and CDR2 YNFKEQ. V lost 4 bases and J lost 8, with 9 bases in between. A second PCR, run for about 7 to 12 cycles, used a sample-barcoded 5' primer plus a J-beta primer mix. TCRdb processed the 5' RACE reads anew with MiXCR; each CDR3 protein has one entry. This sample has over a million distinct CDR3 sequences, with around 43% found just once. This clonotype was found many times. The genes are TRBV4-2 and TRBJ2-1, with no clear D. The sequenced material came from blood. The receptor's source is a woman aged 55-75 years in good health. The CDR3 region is CASSPRPYEQFF. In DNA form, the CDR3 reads TGTGCCAGCAGCCCCCGCCCTTATGAGCAGTTCTTC.